These 25 T cell receptor beta chains were all obtained from the same sample, sequenced in a study of control samples from healthy donors and cancer patients. Profiled with immunoSEQ multiplex PCR; TCRdb holds only in-frame clones, not every one. The table has about 110,000 clones, roughly 90% seen once. Sequenced input: PBMCs. The receptors come from a woman aged 60-75 years with lung cancer.

The V gene is TRBV5-4, the J gene TRBJ1-2, with 11 bases fitting TRBD1. CDR3 length: 18 amino acids. Germline CDR1 SGHNT, CDR2 YYREEE (reference sequence). V shed 4 bases and J 6 bases; nucleotides not matched to a gene: 17. CDR3 amino acids: CASSAQTLSRDRGNGYTF. The CDR3 bases are TGTGCCAGCAGCGCCCAAACACTGAGCCGGGACAGGGGGAATGGCTACACCTTC.

This clone was counted between two and nine times. V usage is TRBV5-1 and J usage is TRBJ2-7, with 8 bases matching TRBD1. The CDR3 loop spans 16 amino acids. Per germline, CDR1 SGHRS and CDR2 YFSETQ. V was pared by 4 bases and J by 3 bases, with 12 bases of the junction left unmatched. The CDR3 protein is CASSTGPRDRIYEQYF. Here the CDR3 DNA reads TGCGCCAGCAGCACAGGGCCCCGGGACAGGATCTACGAGCAGTACTTC.

The chain is built from TRBV6-5 and TRBJ2-4, with 8 bases matching TRBD1. Per the germline V gene, CDR1 is MNHEY and CDR2 is SVGAGI. V was pared by 5 bases and J by 9 bases, with 12 bases of the junction left unmatched. This CDR3 region has 15 residues. CDR3 sequence (DNA): TGTGCCAGCAGTCGGCGAACTGGACAGGGTGTCATTCAGTACTTC. Protein sequence: CASSRRTGQGVIQYF.

The chain links TRBV6-1 to TRBJ1-2, with D possibly TRBD1 on 5 matching bases. The V gene's germline CDR1 is MNHNS and CDR2 SASEGT. This CDR3 is 15 amino acids long. The V end was cut by 0 bases, the J end by 6 bases, with 14 bases between. The CDR3 reads CASSEANAGSNGYTF. CDR3 nucleotide sequence: TGTGCCAGCAGTGAAGCGAATGCAGGGTCAAATGGCTACACCTTC.

The chain recombines TRBV7-9 with TRBJ1-1; 7 positions match TRBD1. This CDR3 has 14 amino acids. V lost 5 bases to trimming and J lost 6 bases; unmatched junction nucleotides: 9. Germline V gene lookup returns CDR1 SEHNR and CDR2 FQNEAQ (reference sequence). CDR3 sequence: CASSISTGEPEAFF. For the CDR3, the DNA is TGTGCCAGCAGCATATCTACAGGGGAACCTGAAGCTTTCTTT.

This chain connects TRBV25-1 to TRBJ2-1; 7 positions agree with TRBD1. With 6 bases clipped from V and 4 bases from J, the junction kept 9 bases outside the gene matches. The CDR3 consists of 15 residues. From germline, CDR1 is MGHDK and CDR2 SYGVNS. CDR3 region: CASRAPGQFYNEQFF. The DNA for the CDR3 is TGTGCCAGCAGGGCCCCGGGACAGTTTTACAATGAGCAGTTCTTC. Full variable domain (remainder filled in from reference TRBV25-1 and TRBJ2-1): EADIYQTPRYLVIGTGKKITLECSQTMGHDKMYWYQQDPGMELHLIHYSYGVNSTEKGDLSSESTVSRIRTEHFPLTLESARPSHTSQYLCASRAPGQFYNEQFFGPGTRLTVL.

This clone was recorded once. The chain recombines TRBV7-2 with TRBJ1-1; tentatively, D is TRBD1 (6 bases). The germline V gene has CDR1 SGHTA and CDR2 FQGNSA. V was clipped by 0 bases and J by 1 base, with 15 bases between them. The CDR3 contains 17 residues. CDR3 DNA: TGTGCCAGCAGCTTAGCCCACCTGACAGGCCAGAACACTGAAGCTTTCTTT. Translated, it gives CASSLAHLTGQNTEAFF.

The chain links TRBV5-4 to TRBJ2-1, with 9 bases matching TRBD1. V was clipped by 4 bases and J by 1 base; unmatched bases: 3. This CDR3 has 15 amino acids. The germline CDR1 and CDR2 sequences are SGHNT and YYREEE (reference sequence). CDR3 nucleotide sequence: TGTGCCAGCAGCGTCGACAGGGGGTCCTACAATGAGCAGTTCTTC. Amino acids: CASSVDRGSYNEQFF.

The chain carries TRBV6-5 and TRBJ1-5, with 8 bases fitting TRBD1. After removal of 5 bases from V and 2 bases from J, the junction contained 5 bases not matched to a gene. The germline gives CDR1 MNHEY, CDR2 SVGAGI. The CDR3 sequence is 15 residues long. DNA for the CDR3: TGTGCCAGCAGTACCAGGGGGCTCGGCAATCAGCCCCAGCATTTT. Protein sequence: CASSTRGLGNQPQHF.

The chain employs TRBV18 and TRBJ2-5; no firm D call. The V end was cut by 6 bases, the J end by 5 bases, with 13 bases between. Germline V gene sequence: CDR1 KGHSH, CDR2 LQKENI. The CDR3 has 13 residues. This chain's CDR3 is CASSSFRLETQYF. The CDR3 nucleotides read TGTGCCAGCTCGTCCTTCCGTTTGGAGACCCAGTACTTC.

V is TRBV24-1 and J is TRBJ2-1; D possibly corresponds to TRBD2 (6 bases). V shed 0 bases and J shed 3 bases, with 17 bases lying between them. Germline V gene lookup returns CDR1 KGHDR and CDR2 SFDVKD. This CDR3 has 18 amino acids. CDR3 coding DNA: TGTGCCACCAGTGATTTGGAAAGCGGGCCCGGCCGCTACAATGAGCAGTTCTTC. The encoded protein is CATSDLESGPGRYNEQFF.

This clone was seen only once. The chain joins TRBV9 to TRBJ2-7; D may be TRBD1 (5 bases). The germline gives CDR1 SGDLS, CDR2 YYNGEE. This CDR3 region has 15 residues. V lost 0 bases to trimming and J lost 2 bases, with 12 bases between them. CDR3 loop: CASSVGQGSPYEQYF. The CDR3 region has the DNA TGTGCCAGCAGCGTAGGCCAGGGTTCCCCCTACGAGCAGTACTTC. The full variable domain, completed using reference TRBV9 and TRBJ2-7, is DSGVTQTPKHLITATGQRVTLRCSPRSGDLSVYWYQQSLDQGLQFLIQYYNGEERAKGNILERFSAQQFPDLHSELNLSSLELGDSALYFCASSVGQGSPYEQYFGPGTRLTVT.

The chain joins TRBV6-2 or TRBV6-3 to TRBJ1-5; D might be TRBD1 (5 bases). Germline V CDR1 and CDR2: MNHEY, SVGEGT. The CDR3 is 12 residues long. The V gene lost 5 bases and the J gene lost 7 bases, with 9 bases spanning the gap. The CDR3 nucleotides are TGTGCCAGCAGTAGGGGTGGGCAGCCCCAGCATTTT. Translating it yields CASSRGGQPQHF.

The rearrangement uses TRBV29-1 and TRBJ2-7; D is unresolved. Germline CDR1 and CDR2: SQVTM and ANQGSEA. CDR3 size: 13 residues. V lost 2 bases and J 6 bases, leaving 14 bases between the germline ends. The chain's CDR3 is CSVEITAQAEQYF. The CDR3 DNA sequence: TGCAGCGTTGAAATAACAGCCCAGGCCGAGCAGTACTTC.

The chain recombines TRBV27 with TRBJ1-2; D gene ambiguous. The CDR3 spans 14 residues. V dropped 2 bases and J dropped 7 bases, with 14 bases sitting between them. Germline lookup yields CDR1 MNHEY and CDR2 SMNVEV (reference sequence). CDR3 region: CASSLSTTMGGYTF. For the CDR3, the DNA is TGTGCCAGCAGTTTAAGTACGACGATGGGTGGCTACACCTTC.

As to this clone: Other DNA sequences within the sample encode an identical CDR3. The chain recombines TRBV27 with TRBJ2-7; D is unresolved. The CDR3 loop spans 14 amino acids. Germline CDR1 and CDR2: MNHEY and SMNVEV (reference sequence). Trimming shortened V by 5 bases and J by 2 bases, and 13 bases separated the two germline ends. Here the CDR3 reads CASSPLTETYEQYF. The CDR3 DNA reads as TGTGCCAGCAGTCCCTTGACGGAGACCTACGAGCAGTACTTC.

The gene calls are TRBV19 and TRBJ2-1; TRBD1 is a possible D gene (6 bases). Trimming pared 6 bases from V and 4 bases from J, leaving 16 bases between. There are 15 residues in the CDR3. Germline V gives CDR1 LNHDA, CDR2 SQIVND (reference sequence). The CDR3 DNA is TGTGCCAGTAGCCCTCCCGGGACACCTTACAATGAGCAGTTCTTC. Translated, it gives CASSPPGTPYNEQFF.

This rearrangement joins TRBV5-1 to TRBJ2-7, with 7 bases fitting TRBD1. In germline, CDR1 is SGHRS, CDR2 YFSETQ. With 2 bases clipped from V and 2 bases from J, the junction kept 4 bases outside the gene matches. CDR3 length: 14 residues. The CDR3 spells CASSLKGQTYEQYF. CDR3 sequence (DNA): TGCGCCAGCAGCTTAAAGGGACAGACCTACGAGCAGTACTTC.

This clone occurred a few times. The chain couples TRBV15 to TRBJ1-2, with D unresolved. The germline gives CDR1 LNHNV, CDR2 YYDKDF (reference sequence). The CDR3 runs to 12 residues. V was pared by 0 bases and J by 9 bases, with 8 bases between. CDR3 nucleotides: TGTGCCACCAGCAGAGACACGGGGAGCTACACCTTC. Its protein is CATSRDTGSYTF.

V gene TRBV5-4 combines with J gene TRBJ2-7; D may correspond to TRBD1 or TRBD2 (5 bases each). Germline-derived CDR1 and CDR2 are SGHNT and YYREEE (reference sequence). V lost 4 bases to trimming and J lost 1 base, with 15 bases between them. The CDR3 totals 15 residues. The CDR3 coding sequence is TGTGCCAGCAGCAGCGCAGGGACCCCATCCTACGAGCAGTACTTC. It translates to CASSSAGTPSYEQYF.

The V gene is TRBV19, the J gene TRBJ2-5; the match to TRBD2 covers 9 bases. The CDR3 is 12 residues long. The germline CDR1 and CDR2 sequences are LNHDA and SQIVND (reference sequence). The V segment lost 10 bases and the J segment 5 bases; nucleotides outside the gene matches: 5. The CDR3 here is CATEAGGETQYF. In DNA form, the CDR3 reads TGTGCCACTGAGGCGGGAGGGGAGACCCAGTACTTC.

The chain couples TRBV5-4 to TRBJ2-5; D may match TRBD1 or TRBD2 (5 bases each). From germline, CDR1 is SGHNT and CDR2 YYREEE (reference sequence). The CDR3 runs 14 residues. The germline V and J ends were trimmed by 0 bases and 5 bases, with 11 bases remaining between them. The CDR3 DNA is TGTGCCAGCAGCTTGGTGTTGGGGGAGGAGACCCAGTACTTC. Translated, it gives CASSLVLGEETQYF.

This clone has only a few counts. The chain uses TRBV19 and TRBJ1-6; TRBD1 is a possible D gene (5 bases). This CDR3 region has 16 residues. With 5 bases removed from V and 5 bases from J, the gap between germline ends came to 16 bases. The germline gives CDR1 LNHDA, CDR2 SQIVND (reference sequence). The CDR3 is CASSDFQGDDNSPLHF. DNA of the CDR3: TGTGCCAGTAGTGACTTTCAGGGTGATGATAATTCACCCCTCCACTTT.

The CDR3 protein is CASNPAGLAEAFF. The CDR3 region has the DNA TGTGCCAGTAACCCGGCCGGGCTGGCTGAAGCTTTCTTT. The rearrangement joins TRBV19 to TRBJ1-1; D is undetermined. V was trimmed by 7 bases and J by 6 bases, leaving 15 bases between them. Germline CDR1 and CDR2: LNHDA and SQIVND (reference sequence). The CDR3 covers 13 residues.

The V call is TRBV27, the J call TRBJ2-1, with a weak D call TRBD2 (5 bases). V gave up 5 bases and J gave up 9 bases, with 20 bases separating them. The CDR3 is made up of 15 amino acids. CDR1 is MNHEY, CDR2 SMNVEV, per germline (reference sequence). CDR3 loop: CASSAGPRVGSEQFF. DNA for the CDR3: TGTGCCAGCAGTGCCGGGCCCCGGGTGGGGAGTGAGCAGTTCTTC.